This T cell receptor (beta chain) appears in the sequencing data of a study of OX40 agonist ivuxolimab in advanced cancers. The germline V gene encodes CDR1 SGHNT and CDR2 YENEEA. This CDR3 region has 15 residues. The V segment lost 5 bases and the J segment 0 bases; nucleotides outside the gene matches: 7. Sequencing was performed with immunoSEQ multiplex PCR; in TCRdb, only in-frame clones are kept and a portion is missing. The table records about 76,000 clones, over 75% of them present only once. Sequencing was performed on CD4+ or CD8+ T cells sorted from blood, taken in a trial of the OX40 agonist ivuxolimab. J is TRBJ2-7 and V is TRBV11-3; 7 nucleotides line up with TRBD2. The sequence was obtained from an adult with an advanced solid tumor such as melanoma, head and neck, liver or kidney cancer. CDR3 in amino acids: CASSPRGESSYEQYF. CDR3 nucleotide sequence: TGTGCCAGCAGCCCACGGGGGGAGAGCTCCTACGAGCAGTACTTC.